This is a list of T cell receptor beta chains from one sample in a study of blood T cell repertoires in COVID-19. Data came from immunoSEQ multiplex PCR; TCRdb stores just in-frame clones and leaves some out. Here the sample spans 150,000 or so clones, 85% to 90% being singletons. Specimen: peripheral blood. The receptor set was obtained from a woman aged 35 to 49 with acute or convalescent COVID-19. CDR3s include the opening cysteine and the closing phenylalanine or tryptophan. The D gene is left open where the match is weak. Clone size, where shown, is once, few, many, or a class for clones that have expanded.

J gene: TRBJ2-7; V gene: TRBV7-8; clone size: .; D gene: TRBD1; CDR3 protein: CASSWTGTGNYEQYF; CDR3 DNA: TGTGCCAGCAGCTGGACCGGGACAGGGAATTACGAGCAGTACTTC
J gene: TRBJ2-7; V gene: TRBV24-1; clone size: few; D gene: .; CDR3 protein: CATSAPSRYEQYF; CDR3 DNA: TGTGCCACCAGTGCCCCGTCCCGCTACGAGCAGTACTTC
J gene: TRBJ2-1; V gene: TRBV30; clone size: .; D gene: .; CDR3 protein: CAWSVRGTVRNEQFF; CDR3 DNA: TGTGCCTGGAGTGTACGAGGGACTGTTCGGAATGAGCAGTTCTTC
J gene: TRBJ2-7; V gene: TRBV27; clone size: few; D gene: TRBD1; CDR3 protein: CASIFDRVPYEQYF; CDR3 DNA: TGTGCCAGCATATTCGACAGGGTCCCCTACGAGCAGTACTTC
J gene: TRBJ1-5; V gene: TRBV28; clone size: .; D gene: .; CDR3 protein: CASRQAGDNQPQHF; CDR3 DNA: TGTGCCAGCAGGCAGGCAGGGGATAATCAGCCCCAGCATTTT
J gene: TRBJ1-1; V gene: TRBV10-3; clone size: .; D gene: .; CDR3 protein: CAISELARGGDVEAFF; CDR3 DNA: TGTGCCATCAGTGAGCTGGCCCGTGGGGGGGACGTCGAAGCTTTCTTT
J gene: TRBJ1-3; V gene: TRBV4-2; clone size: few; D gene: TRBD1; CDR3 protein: CASSQTTGTDSGNTIYF; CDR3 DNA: TGTGCCAGCAGCCAGACTACCGGGACAGACTCTGGAAACACCATATATTTT
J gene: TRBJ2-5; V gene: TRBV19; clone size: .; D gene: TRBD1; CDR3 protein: CASTPTGGGETQYF; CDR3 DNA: TGTGCCAGTACCCCGACAGGGGGCGGGGAGACCCAGTACTTC
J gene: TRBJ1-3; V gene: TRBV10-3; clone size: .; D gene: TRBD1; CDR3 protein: CASGQGGSGNTIYF; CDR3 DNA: TGTGCCAGCGGCCAGGGGGGCTCTGGAAACACCATATATTTT
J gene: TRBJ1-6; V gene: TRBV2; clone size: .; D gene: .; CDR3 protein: CASRGRSSYNSPLHF; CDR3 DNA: TGTGCCAGCAGGGGGCGGAGCTCCTATAATTCACCCCTCCACTTT
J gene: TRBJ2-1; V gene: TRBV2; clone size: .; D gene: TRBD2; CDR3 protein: CASSVQAGGLHNEQFF; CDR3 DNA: TGTGCCAGCAGTGTCCAGGCGGGGGGCTTACACAATGAGCAGTTCTTC
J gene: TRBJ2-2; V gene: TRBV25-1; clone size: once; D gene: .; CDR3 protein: CASSDSLSTGELFF; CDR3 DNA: TGTGCCAGCAGTGATTCGTTGAGCACCGGGGAGCTGTTTTTT
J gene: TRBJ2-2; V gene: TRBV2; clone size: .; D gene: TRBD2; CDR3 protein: CASGLLRGASGGAKYDTGELFF; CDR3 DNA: TGTGCCAGCGGACTCCTCCGAGGGGCTAGCGGGGGGGCTAAGTATGACACCGGGGAGCTGTTTTTT
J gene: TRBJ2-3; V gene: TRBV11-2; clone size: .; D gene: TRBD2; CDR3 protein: CASSMRLAGPTDTQYF; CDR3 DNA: TGTGCCAGCAGCATGAGACTAGCGGGGCCCACAGATACGCAGTATTTT
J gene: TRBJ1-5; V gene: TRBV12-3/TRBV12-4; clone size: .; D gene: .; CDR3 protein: CASSYGRGQPQHF; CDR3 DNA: TGTGCCAGCAGCTACGGACGGGGTCAGCCCCAGCATTTT
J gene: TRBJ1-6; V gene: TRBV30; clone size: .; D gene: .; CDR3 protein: CAWSGSGYSPLHF; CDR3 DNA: TGTGCCTGGAGTGGGTCGGGGTATTCACCCCTCCACTTT
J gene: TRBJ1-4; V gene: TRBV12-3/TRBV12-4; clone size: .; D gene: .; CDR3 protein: CASSSGQGEKLFF; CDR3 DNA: .
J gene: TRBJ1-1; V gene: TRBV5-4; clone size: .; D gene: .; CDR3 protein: CASSIDDRNTEAFF; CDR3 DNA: TGTGCCAGCAGCATAGACGACAGGAACACTGAAGCTTTCTTT
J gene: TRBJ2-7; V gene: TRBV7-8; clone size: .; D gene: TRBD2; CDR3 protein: CASSARTGSSGRRTYEQYF; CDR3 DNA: TGTGCCAGCAGCGCGCGGACCGGAAGTAGCGGGAGAAGGACCTACGAGCAGTACTTC
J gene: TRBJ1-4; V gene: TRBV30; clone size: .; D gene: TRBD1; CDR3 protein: CAWRGARTGRNEKLFF; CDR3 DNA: TGTGCCTGGAGAGGGGCCAGGACAGGGCGTAATGAAAAACTGTTTTTT
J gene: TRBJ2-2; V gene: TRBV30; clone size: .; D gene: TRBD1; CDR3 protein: CAWNRGHHNTGELFF; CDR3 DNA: TGTGCCTGGAACAGGGGGCACCATAACACCGGGGAGCTGTTTTTT
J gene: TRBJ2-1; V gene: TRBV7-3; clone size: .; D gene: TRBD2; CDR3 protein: CASSPSGGAVNEQFF; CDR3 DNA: TGTGCCAGCAGTCCTAGCGGGGGGGCTGTCAATGAGCAGTTCTTC
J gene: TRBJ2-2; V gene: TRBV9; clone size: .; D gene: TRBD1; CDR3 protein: CATGTADTGELFF; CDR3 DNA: TGTGCCACCGGGACAGCGGACACCGGGGAGCTGTTTTTT
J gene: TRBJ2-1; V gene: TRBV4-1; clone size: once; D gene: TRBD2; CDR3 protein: CASSQDTGGSYNEQFF; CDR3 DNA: TGCGCCAGCAGCCAAGATACGGGGGGGTCCTACAATGAGCAGTTCTTC
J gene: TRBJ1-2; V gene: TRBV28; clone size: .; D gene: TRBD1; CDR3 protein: CASHFAGGAGGYTF; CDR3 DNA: TGTGCCAGCCATTTTGCAGGGGGCGCCGGCGGCTACACCTTC
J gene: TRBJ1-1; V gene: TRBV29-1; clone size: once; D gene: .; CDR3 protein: CSVEESTGDHWNTEAFF; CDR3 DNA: TGCAGCGTTGAAGAATCTACAGGCGACCATTGGAACACTGAAGCTTTCTTT
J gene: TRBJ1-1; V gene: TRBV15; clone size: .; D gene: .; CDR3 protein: CATSRLDRTEAFF; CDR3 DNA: TGTGCCACCAGCAGACTTGACAGGACTGAAGCTTTCTTT
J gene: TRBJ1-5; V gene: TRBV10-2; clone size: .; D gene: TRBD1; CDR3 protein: CASSDDRGLQPQHF; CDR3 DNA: TGCGCCAGCAGCGACGACAGGGGCCTTCAGCCCCAGCATTTT
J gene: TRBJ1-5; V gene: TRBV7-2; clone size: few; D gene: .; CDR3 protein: CASSLGQSNQPQHF; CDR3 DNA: TGTGCCAGCAGCTTAGGACAAAGCAATCAGCCCCAGCATTTT
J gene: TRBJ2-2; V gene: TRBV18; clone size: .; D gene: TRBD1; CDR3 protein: CASSRPSGGTGELFF; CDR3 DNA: TGTGCCAGCTCACGGCCTTCAGGGGGCACCGGGGAGCTGTTTTTT
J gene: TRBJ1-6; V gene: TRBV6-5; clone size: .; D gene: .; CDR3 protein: CASRYDRRDNSPLHF; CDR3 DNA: TGTGCCAGCAGATATGACAGAAGGGATAATTCACCCCTCCACTTT
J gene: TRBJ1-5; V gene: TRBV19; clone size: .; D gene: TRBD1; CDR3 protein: CASSNQQGINQPQHF; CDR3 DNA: TGTGCCAGTAGTAACCAACAGGGGATCAATCAGCCCCAGCATTTT
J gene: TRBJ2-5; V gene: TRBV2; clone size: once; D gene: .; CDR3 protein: CASSPQETQYF; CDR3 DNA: TGTGCCAGCAGTCCTCAAGAGACCCAGTACTTC
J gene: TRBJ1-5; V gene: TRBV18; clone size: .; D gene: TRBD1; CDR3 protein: CASSPPGTANQPQHF; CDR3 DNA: TGTGCCAGCTCACCACCGGGGACAGCAAATCAGCCCCAGCATTTT
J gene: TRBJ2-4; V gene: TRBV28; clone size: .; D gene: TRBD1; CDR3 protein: CASSLSGTGAKNIQYF; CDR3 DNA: TGTGCCAGCAGTTTATCCGGGACAGGGGCCAAAAACATTCAGTACTTC
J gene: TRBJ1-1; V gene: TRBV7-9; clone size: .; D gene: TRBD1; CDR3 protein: CASSSTGTRTEAFF; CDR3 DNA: TGTGCCAGCAGCTCGACAGGGACGCGGACTGAAGCTTTCTTT
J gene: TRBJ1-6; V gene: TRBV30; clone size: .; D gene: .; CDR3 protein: CAWSVGQRSPLHF; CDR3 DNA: TGTGCCTGGAGTGTAGGCCAGCGGTCACCCCTCCACTTT